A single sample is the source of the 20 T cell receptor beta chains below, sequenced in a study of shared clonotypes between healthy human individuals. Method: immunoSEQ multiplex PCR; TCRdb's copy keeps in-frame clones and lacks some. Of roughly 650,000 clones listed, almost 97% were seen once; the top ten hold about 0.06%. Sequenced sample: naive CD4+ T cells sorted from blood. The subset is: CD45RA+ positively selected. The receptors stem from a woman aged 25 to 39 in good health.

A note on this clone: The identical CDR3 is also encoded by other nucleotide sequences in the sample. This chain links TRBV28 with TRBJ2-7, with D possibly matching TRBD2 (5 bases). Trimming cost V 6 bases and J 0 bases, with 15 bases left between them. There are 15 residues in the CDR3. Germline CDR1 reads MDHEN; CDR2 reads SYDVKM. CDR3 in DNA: TGTGCCAGCAGCCTCGGCGGGCAAAGCTCCTACGAGCAGTACTTC. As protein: CASSLGGQSSYEQYF.

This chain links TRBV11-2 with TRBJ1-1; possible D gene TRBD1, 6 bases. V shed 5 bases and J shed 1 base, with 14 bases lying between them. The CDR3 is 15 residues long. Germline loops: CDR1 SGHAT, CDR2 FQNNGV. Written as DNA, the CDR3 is TGTGCCAGCAGCCACCTAGGACAGCCGAACACTGAAGCTTTCTTT. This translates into CASSHLGQPNTEAFF.

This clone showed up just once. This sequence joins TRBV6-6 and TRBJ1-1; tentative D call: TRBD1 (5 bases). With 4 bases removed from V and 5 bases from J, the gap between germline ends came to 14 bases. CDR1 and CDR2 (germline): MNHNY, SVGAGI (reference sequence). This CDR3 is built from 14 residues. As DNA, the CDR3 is TGTGCCAGCAGTTCGTCGGCTGGGGGGACTGAAGCTTTCTTT. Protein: CASSSSAGGTEAFF.

In DNA, the CDR3 is TGCGCCAGCAGTCAAGATAAACCTCTGGACCGCTTCTATGGCTACACCTTC. This codes for CASSQDKPLDRFYGYTF. The V and J genes are TRBV23-1 and TRBJ1-2; D not resolved. TRBV23-1 is assigned to the ORF class and has an uncertain function. This CDR3 has 17 residues. V was clipped by 2 bases and J by 4 bases, with 20 bases between them.

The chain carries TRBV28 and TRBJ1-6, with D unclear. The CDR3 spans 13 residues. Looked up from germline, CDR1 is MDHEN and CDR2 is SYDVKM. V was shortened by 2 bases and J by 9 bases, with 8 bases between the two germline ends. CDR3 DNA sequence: TGTGCCAGCAGTTTAACGAGAGGTTCACCCCTCCACTTT. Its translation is CASSLTRGSPLHF.

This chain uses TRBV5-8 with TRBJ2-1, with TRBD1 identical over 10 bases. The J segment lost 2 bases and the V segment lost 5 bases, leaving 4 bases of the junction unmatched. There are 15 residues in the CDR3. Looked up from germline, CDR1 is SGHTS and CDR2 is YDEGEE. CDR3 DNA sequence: TGTGCCAGCAGGGACAGGGGGAGGACCTACAATGAGCAGTTCTTC. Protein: CASRDRGRTYNEQFF. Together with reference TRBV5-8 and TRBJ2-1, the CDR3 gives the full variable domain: EAGVTQSPTHLIKTRGQQATLRCSPISGHTSVYWYQQALGLGLQFLLWYDEGEERNRGNFPPRFSGRQFPNYSSELNVNALELEDSALYLCASRDRGRTYNEQFFGPGTRLTVL.

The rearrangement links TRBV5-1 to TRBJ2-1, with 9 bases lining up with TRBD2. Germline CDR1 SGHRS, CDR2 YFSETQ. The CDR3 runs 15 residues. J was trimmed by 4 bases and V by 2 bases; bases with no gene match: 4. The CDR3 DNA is TGCGCCAGCAGCTTCTCGACTAGCGGATACAATGAGCAGTTCTTC. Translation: CASSFSTSGYNEQFF.

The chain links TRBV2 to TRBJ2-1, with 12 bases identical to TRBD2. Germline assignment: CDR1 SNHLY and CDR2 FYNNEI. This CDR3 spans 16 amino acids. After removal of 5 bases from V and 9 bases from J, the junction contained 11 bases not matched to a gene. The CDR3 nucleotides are TGTGCCAGCAGTATGGGAGGACTAGCGGGAAAGCGTGAGCAGTTCTTC. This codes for CASSMGGLAGKREQFF. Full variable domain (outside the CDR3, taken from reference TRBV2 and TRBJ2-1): EPEVTQTPSHQVTQMGQEVILRCVPISNHLYFYWYRQILGQKVEFLVSFYNNEISEKSEIFDDQFSVERPDGSNFTLKIRSTKLEDSAMYFCASSMGGLAGKREQFFGPGTRLTVL.

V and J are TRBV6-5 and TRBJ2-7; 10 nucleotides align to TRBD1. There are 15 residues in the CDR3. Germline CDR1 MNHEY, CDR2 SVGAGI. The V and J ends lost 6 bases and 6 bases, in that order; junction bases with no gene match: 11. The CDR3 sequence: CASSPLGTGALEQYF. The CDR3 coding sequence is TGTGCCAGCAGCCCTCTTGGGACAGGGGCCCTCGAGCAGTACTTC.

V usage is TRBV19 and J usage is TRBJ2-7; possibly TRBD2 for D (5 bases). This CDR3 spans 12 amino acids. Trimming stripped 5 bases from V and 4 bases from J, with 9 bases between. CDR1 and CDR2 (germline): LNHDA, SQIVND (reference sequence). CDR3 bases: TGTGCCAGTAGTGGAGGTAAATACGAGCAGTACTTC. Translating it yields CASSGGKYEQYF.

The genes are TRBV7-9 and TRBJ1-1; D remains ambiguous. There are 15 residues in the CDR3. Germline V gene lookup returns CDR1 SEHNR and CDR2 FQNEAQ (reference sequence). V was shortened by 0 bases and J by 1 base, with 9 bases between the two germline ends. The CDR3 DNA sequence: TGTGCCAGCAGCTTAGCCAGAACGGCGAACACTGAAGCTTTCTTT. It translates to CASSLARTANTEAFF.

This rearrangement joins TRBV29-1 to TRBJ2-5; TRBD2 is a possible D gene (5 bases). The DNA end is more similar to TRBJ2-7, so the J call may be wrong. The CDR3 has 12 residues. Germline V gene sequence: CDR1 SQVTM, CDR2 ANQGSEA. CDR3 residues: CSVVGAAYEQYF. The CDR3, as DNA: TGCAGCGTGGTGGGAGCCGCCTACGAGCAGTACTTC.

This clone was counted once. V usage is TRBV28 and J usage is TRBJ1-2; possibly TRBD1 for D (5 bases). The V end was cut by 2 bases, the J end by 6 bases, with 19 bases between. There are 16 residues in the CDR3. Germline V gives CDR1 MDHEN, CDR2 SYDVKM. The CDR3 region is CASSLRVGGRGDGYTF. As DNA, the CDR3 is TGTGCCAGCAGTTTAAGGGTTGGTGGAAGGGGCGATGGCTACACCTTC.

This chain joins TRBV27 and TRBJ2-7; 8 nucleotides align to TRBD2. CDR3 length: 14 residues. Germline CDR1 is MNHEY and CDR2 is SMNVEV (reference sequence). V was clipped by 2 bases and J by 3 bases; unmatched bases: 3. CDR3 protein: CASSLSSGGYEQYF. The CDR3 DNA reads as TGTGCCAGCAGTTTAAGCAGCGGGGGCTACGAGCAGTACTTC.

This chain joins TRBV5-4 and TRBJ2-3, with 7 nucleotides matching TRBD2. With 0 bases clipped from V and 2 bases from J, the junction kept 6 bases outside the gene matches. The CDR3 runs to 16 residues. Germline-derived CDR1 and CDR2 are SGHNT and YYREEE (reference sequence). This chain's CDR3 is CASSLVGGGPTDTQYF. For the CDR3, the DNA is TGTGCCAGCAGCTTGGTCGGGGGAGGGCCCACAGATACGCAGTATTTT.

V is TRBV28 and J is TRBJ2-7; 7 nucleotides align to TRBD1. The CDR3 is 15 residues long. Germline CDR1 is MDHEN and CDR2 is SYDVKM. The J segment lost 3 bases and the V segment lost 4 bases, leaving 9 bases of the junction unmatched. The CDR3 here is CASSYRGGARYEQYF. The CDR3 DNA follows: TGTGCCAGCAGTTACAGGGGCGGCGCCCGCTACGAGCAGTACTTC.

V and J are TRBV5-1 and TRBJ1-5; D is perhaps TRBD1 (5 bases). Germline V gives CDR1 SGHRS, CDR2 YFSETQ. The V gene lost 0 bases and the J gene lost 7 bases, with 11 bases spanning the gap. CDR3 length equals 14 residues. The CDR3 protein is CASSLGEGWQPQHF. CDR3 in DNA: TGCGCCAGCAGCTTGGGTGAGGGGTGGCAGCCCCAGCATTTT.

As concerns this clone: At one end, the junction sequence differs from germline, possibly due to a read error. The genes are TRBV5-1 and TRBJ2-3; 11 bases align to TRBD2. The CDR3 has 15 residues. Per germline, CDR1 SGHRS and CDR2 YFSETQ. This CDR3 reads CASSLGLAGTDTQYF. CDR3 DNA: TGCGCCAGCAGTTTGGGACTAGCGGGCACAGATACGCAGTATTTT.

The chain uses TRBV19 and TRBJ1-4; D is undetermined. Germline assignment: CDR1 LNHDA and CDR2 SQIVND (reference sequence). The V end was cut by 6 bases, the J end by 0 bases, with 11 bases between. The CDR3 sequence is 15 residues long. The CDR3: CASSRTGATNEKLFF. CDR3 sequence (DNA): TGTGCCAGTAGCCGAACGGGTGCAACTAATGAAAAACTGTTTTTT.

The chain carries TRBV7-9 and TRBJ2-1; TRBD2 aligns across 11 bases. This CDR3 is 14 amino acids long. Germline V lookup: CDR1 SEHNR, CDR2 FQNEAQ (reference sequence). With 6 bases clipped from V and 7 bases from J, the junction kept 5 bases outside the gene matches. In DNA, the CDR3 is TGTGCCAGCAGGAGTAGCGGGAGGGGGAATGAGCAGTTCTTC. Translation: CASRSSGRGNEQFF.